Below, one TCR beta chain is given with its context. This clonotype occurred many times. Its antigen target is currently unknown. It has no much larger one-base neighbor in the sample; base qualities were not kept. A patient counted as having stable Graves' hyperthyroidism if no progression to ophthalmopathy occurred over 18 months of follow-up. Hyperthyroidism patients were newly diagnosed, had a disease duration of under 2 months, and were aged 18 to 65 years. Exclusion was applied to patients with uncontrolled infections, other autoimmune diseases, pregnancy or lactation. Diagnoses were established on the basis of clinical symptoms, serum thyroxine and TRAb, thyroid ultrasound, and orbital computed tomography. Ficoll-Paque density gradient centrifugation was used to isolate PBMCs from about 9 ml of fresh peripheral blood. Trizol reagent was used to extract total RNA, and RNA quality was then checked on an Agilent 2100 Bioanalyzer.

These data belong to a study of T cells in Graves' hyperthyroidism and ophthalmopathy (dated by TCRdb to between 2017 and 2020). Notes on the research overall: Peripheral blood samples were taken at the time of initial diagnosis, prior to any treatment. Once sampling was done, hyperthyroidism patients were given methimazole at a starting dose of 30 mg daily, whereas ophthalmopathy patients were given high-dose intravenous methylprednisolone. Prospective prediction of ophthalmopathy was tested in an independent validation cohort of approximately 18 hyperthyroidism patients and around 16 patients who later progressed to ophthalmopathy. To identify distinguishing TCR V-J signatures, a discovery cohort of 100 or so patients was used, comprising 43 with Graves' ophthalmopathy and around 57 with stable Graves' hyperthyroidism. In addition, the study compared T-cell repertoires in thyroid tissue and in blood from 6 or 7 Graves' hyperthyroidism patients. The paper reports TCR Vbeta CDR3 sequencing of 135 peripheral blood samples: under 45 ophthalmopathy, fewer than 80 hyperthyroidism and roughly 17 progressor patients. The 90 to 100 discovery patients were randomly split 7:3 into training and test sets.

Study-level results and caveats: In validation, the model predicted progression to ophthalmopathy with approximately 71% sensitivity and roughly 75% specificity, a median of 6.5 months before onset. A 13 V-J signature model separated ophthalmopathy from stable hyperthyroidism, with around 91% sensitivity and about 81% specificity in cross-validation and 80%/75% in testing. Most expanded thyroid clonotypes (frequency above 0.001) were also found in blood, which suggests that blood repertoires may mirror thyroid immune responses. No statistical method was used to fix the sample size in advance, and group allocation was not hidden from the investigators.

V was cut back by 0 bases and J by 5 bases, leaving a gap of 5 bases between them. The germline V gene (reference sequence) supplies CDR1 LGHDT and CDR2 YNNKEL. Inclusive of the bounding cysteine and phenylalanine, the CDR3 is 12 residues long. Just the 36-base CDR3 DNA is kept, in frame starting at base 1. Amplification of TCR beta CDR3 regions was carried out from RNA transcripts. The TCR CDR3 was subjected to a first round of RT-PCR using the HTBI primer set and the Qiagen OneStep RT-PCR kit. The libraries were constructed in a second round of multiplex PCR and then size-selected and purified. Sequencing of the libraries was done on an Illumina HiSeq2000 using paired-end 100 bp reads. The study's processing was this. SOAPnuke was used to process the raw data, with reads discarded if the reads contained adapters or uncalled bases, had a mean Phred below 15, or lacked an exact constant-primer or identifier match. COPE v1.2.5 was used to merge the high-quality paired reads, and each unique nucleotide sequence was defined as a clonotype. Clonotypes were aligned to IMGT TRBV, TRBD and TRBJ reference segments using MiTCR v1.1. The analysis included only V-J combinations with a frequency above 0.0001, which together covered around 99% of the repertoires. A TCS score was defined as the ratio of F50 (clonal expansion) to E x V (chaos), with BLOSUM62-based TCRdist applied between CDR3 peptides within each V-J. Welch's t-statistics and random forest reduced just over 500 V-J features to some 14, which were used in a naive Bayes classifier (R e1071). In TCRdb, the public reads were trimmed at Q25 with fastp and aligned with MiXCR, with productive beta chains retained. Every distinct CDR3 protein forms one entry, paired with its most common genes and DNA. TCRdb, rather than the study authors, made the V and J calls. A total of approximately 400,000 distinct CDR3 sequences appear in this sample, approximately 15% of them only once. Of the sample, about 33% falls within the top ten clones.

This TCR was sampled from a woman aged 30 to 39 with Graves' hyperthyroidism. The rearranged chain carries TRBV3-1 and TRBJ2-7, with the D gene not confidently named. Sequencing was done on a sample of blood. The CDR3 here reads CASSQDRNEQYF. At the DNA level, the sequence is TGTGCCAGCAGCCAAGACAGGAACGAGCAGTACTTC.